These 21 T cell receptor beta chains originate from one sample sequenced in a study of blood T cell repertoires in COVID-19. The table came from immunoSEQ multiplex PCR; TCRdb's copy has only in-frame clones and leaves some out. The data show hundreds of thousands of clones, about 85% seen once. The sample comprised peripheral blood. Every receptor here comes from a woman aged 18-29 years with acute or convalescent COVID-19.

This clone was observed a single time. CDR3 protein: CASSYLAETGKNIQYF. The CDR3 nucleotides are TGTGCCAGCAGTTACCTAGCGGAGACGGGCAAAAACATTCAGTACTTC. The rearrangement joins TRBV28 to TRBJ2-4; the match to TRBD2 covers 7 bases. The CDR3 is 16 amino acids. The ends lost 4 bases at V and 3 bases at J; junction bases unmatched: 9. CDR1 is MDHEN, CDR2 SYDVKM, per germline. Combining the CDR3 with reference TRBV28 and TRBJ2-4 gives the whole variable domain DVKVTQSSRYLVKRTGEKVFLECVQDMDHENMFWYRQDPGLGLRLIYFSYDVKMKEKGDIPEGYSVSREKKERFSLILESASTNQTSMYLCASSYLAETGKNIQYFGAGTRLSVL.

The CDR3 DNA reads as TGTGCCAGTAGTATTCTTATAGAGAACTATAGCAATCAGCCCCAGCATTTT. It is translated as CASSILIENYSNQPQHF. V usage is TRBV19 and J usage is TRBJ1-5; D is uncertain. Germline CDR1 reads LNHDA; CDR2 reads SQIVND (reference sequence). The CDR3 has 17 residues. V was trimmed by 3 bases and J by 0 bases, leaving 15 bases between them. The full variable domain, completed using reference TRBV19 and TRBJ1-5, is DGGITQSPKYLFRKEGQNVTLSCEQNLNHDAMYWYRQDPGQGLRLIYYSQIVNDFQKGDIAEGYSVSREKKESFPLTVTSAQKNPTAFYLCASSILIENYSNQPQHFGDGTRLSIL.

The chain has TRBV7-9 and TRBJ1-5; D might be TRBD1 (6 bases). CDR1 SEHNR and CDR2 FQNEAQ come from the germline V gene (reference sequence). The ends were cut back, 5 bases at V and 4 bases at J, with 12 bases in the middle. The CDR3 runs to 14 residues. The CDR3 region is CASSMTGGNQPQHF. The CDR3 DNA follows: TGTGCCAGCAGCATGACAGGTGGGAATCAGCCCCAGCATTTT. The complete variable domain, with remaining parts taken from reference TRBV7-9 and TRBJ1-5, reads DTGVSQNPRHKITKRGQNVTFRCDPISEHNRLYWYRQTLGQGPEFLTYFQNEAQLEKSRLLSDRFSAERPKGSFSTLEIQRTEQGDSAMYLCASSMTGGNQPQHFGDGTRLSIL.

The chain carries TRBV7-6 and TRBJ1-3; 10 positions match TRBD1. The V segment lost 5 bases and the J segment 2 bases; nucleotides outside the gene matches: 3. This CDR3 spans 15 amino acids. CDR1 and CDR2 (germline): SGHVS, FNYEAQ. CDR3 sequence (DNA): TGTGCCAGCAGCACTGGACAGGGGGCTGGAAACACCATATATTTT. This gives the protein CASSTGQGAGNTIYF.

V usage is TRBV14 and J usage is TRBJ2-7, with a possible D match to TRBD1 (5 bases). The CDR3 runs 15 residues. Germline CDR1 reads SGHDN; CDR2 reads FVKESK. Deletions cut 1 base from V and 1 base from J, with 11 bases between. The CDR3: CASSQGQTPSYEQYF. CDR3 in DNA: TGTGCCAGCAGCCAAGGACAGACCCCTTCCTACGAGCAGTACTTC. Supplemented by reference TRBV14 and TRBJ2-7, the full variable domain reads EAGVTQFPSHSVIEKGQTVTLRCDPISGHDNLYWYRRVMGKEIKFLLHFVKESKQDESGMPNNRFLAERTGGTYSTLKVQPAELEDSGVYFCASSQGQTPSYEQYFGPGTRLTVT.

V is TRBV13 and J is TRBJ2-4; tentatively, D is TRBD1 (6 bases). The CDR3 extends over 14 amino acids. Germline CDR1 is PRHDT and CDR2 is FYEKMQ (reference sequence). The V gene lost 8 bases and the J gene lost 6 bases, with 17 bases spanning the gap. The CDR3 spells CASSSRDTINIQYF. CDR3 coding DNA: TGTGCCAGCTCGTCCCGGGACACCATAAACATTCAGTACTTC.

The V gene is TRBV9, the J gene TRBJ2-3, with D perhaps TRBD2 (6 bases). This CDR3 spans 15 amino acids. Germline values: CDR1 SGDLS, CDR2 YYNGEE. V lost 4 bases, J lost 0 bases, and 12 bases lay in between. CDR3 sequence (DNA): TGTGCCAGCAGCCCGTCCGGGACTAGCACAGATACGCAGTATTTT. Encoded protein: CASSPSGTSTDTQYF.

The gene calls are TRBV19 and TRBJ2-7; 11 positions match TRBD1. The CDR3 sequence is 15 residues long. The germline V gene encodes CDR1 LNHDA and CDR2 SQIVND (reference sequence). V shed 4 bases and J 3 bases; nucleotides not matched to a gene: 5. This CDR3 is CASSSPGTGGYEQYF. Here the CDR3 DNA reads TGTGCCAGTAGTAGTCCCGGGACAGGGGGCTACGAGCAGTACTTC.

The chain is built from TRBV9 and TRBJ2-1, with a weak D call TRBD2 (6 bases). CDR1 is SGDLS and CDR2 is YYNGEE in the germline V gene. This CDR3 is 16 amino acids long. Trimming pared 4 bases from V and 2 bases from J, leaving 16 bases between. CDR3 loop: CASSPRLDYTYNEQFF. DNA for the CDR3: TGTGCCAGCAGCCCCCGACTAGATTATACCTACAATGAGCAGTTCTTC. Full variable domain (rest looked up from reference TRBV9 and TRBJ2-1): DSGVTQTPKHLITATGQRVTLRCSPRSGDLSVYWYQQSLDQGLQFLIQYYNGEERAKGNILERFSAQQFPDLHSELNLSSLELGDSALYFCASSPRLDYTYNEQFFGPGTRLTVL.

The V call is TRBV19, the J call TRBJ1-4, with 8 bases aligning to TRBD1. The J segment lost 7 bases and the V segment lost 4 bases, leaving 14 bases of the junction unmatched. This CDR3 has 17 residues. CDR1 is LNHDA and CDR2 is SQIVND in the germline V gene (reference sequence). The DNA of the CDR3 is TGTGCCAGTAGTACCCCGACGACAGGGGCGAGTCGTGAAAAACTGTTTTTT. Protein sequence: CASSTPTTGASREKLFF.

This rearrangement joins TRBV29-1 to TRBJ2-1; a possible D gene is TRBD2 (5 bases). CDR1 is SQVTM, CDR2 ANQGSEA, per germline. CDR3 length: 14 residues. V lost 4 bases and J 5 bases, leaving 15 bases between the germline ends. The CDR3 sequence: CSVVPGYRNNEQFF. In DNA form, the CDR3 reads TGCAGCGTTGTCCCGGGGTACAGAAACAATGAGCAGTTCTTC.

In regard to this clone: Compared with germline, one end of the junction differs, possibly owing to a read error. The chain combines TRBV19 with TRBJ1-4, with D possibly TRBD1 on 5 matching bases. CDR1 LNHDA and CDR2 SQIVND come from the germline V gene (reference sequence). The CDR3 consists of 13 residues. The CDR3 here is CASSTDIYDKLFF. In DNA, the CDR3 is TGTGCCAGTAGTACGGACATCTATGACAAACTGTTTTTT.

The rearrangement links TRBV2 to TRBJ2-7; perhaps TRBD2 as D (5 bases). CDR3 length: 14 amino acids. V lost 3 bases to trimming and J lost 8 bases, with 17 bases between them. Per germline, CDR1 SNHLY and CDR2 FYNNEI. For the CDR3, the DNA is TGTGCCAGCAGTGAGAGATCGGGATTTGGCCAGCAGTACTTC. Amino acid sequence: CASSERSGFGQQYF.

This chain joins TRBV7-9 and TRBJ2-1; 13 positions match TRBD2. CDR3 size: 16 residues. After removal of 5 bases from V and 2 bases from J, the junction contained 3 bases not matched to a gene. Looked up from germline, CDR1 is SEHNR and CDR2 is FQNEAQ (reference sequence). Written as DNA, the CDR3 is TGTGCCAGCAGCCGGACTAGCGGGGGTACCTACAATGAGCAGTTCTTC. The encoded protein is CASSRTSGGTYNEQFF.

The V and J genes are TRBV4-2 and TRBJ2-2; 10 nucleotides line up with TRBD1. J gave up 4 bases and V 3 bases, and 5 bases lay outside the gene matches. The germline gives CDR1 LGHNA, CDR2 YNFKEQ. This CDR3 has 16 residues. This chain's CDR3 is CASSQVTGGFTGELFF. The DNA of the CDR3 is TGTGCCAGCAGCCAGGTGACAGGGGGCTTCACCGGGGAGCTGTTTTTT.

This chain connects TRBV4-2 to TRBJ2-2, with 11 bases aligning to TRBD2. This CDR3 contains 16 residues. The germline V gene encodes CDR1 LGHNA and CDR2 YNFKEQ. V shed 4 bases and J 4 bases; nucleotides not matched to a gene: 5. CDR3 DNA sequence: TGTGCCAGCAGCCTGCCCGGGACTAGCGGCACCGGGGAGCTGTTTTTT. As protein: CASSLPGTSGTGELFF.

The rearrangement joins TRBV4-1 to TRBJ2-7; TRBD1 matches at 11 bases. CDR3 length equals 15 residues. Trimming at V came to 4 bases and at J to 5 bases, leaving 7 bases not matched to a gene. Per the germline V gene, CDR1 is MGHRA and CDR2 is YSYEKL. This CDR3 reads CASSLREGQGDEQYF. In DNA form, the CDR3 reads TGCGCCAGCAGCCTAAGGGAGGGACAGGGGGACGAGCAGTACTTC.

The chain carries TRBV6-1 and TRBJ2-7; 7 positions match TRBD1. The length of the CDR3 is 16 residues. Germline V gives CDR1 MNHNS, CDR2 SASEGT. Trimming cost V 3 bases and J 2 bases; bases outside gene matches: 10. CDR3 DNA sequence: TGTGCCAGCAGTGAGTCCATCACCGGGACAGCCTACGAGCAGTACTTC. It yields the protein CASSESITGTAYEQYF.

This chain joins TRBV24-1 and TRBJ2-7, with 10 nucleotides matching TRBD1. This CDR3 comprises 15 residues. CDR1 and CDR2 from the germline V gene are KGHDR and SFDVKD. The V and J ends lost 2 bases and 3 bases, in that order; junction bases with no gene match: 3. The DNA of the CDR3 is TGTGCCACCAGTGATTCTAGGACAGGGGGCTACGAGCAGTACTTC. It codes for CATSDSRTGGYEQYF.

The CDR3 region has the DNA TGTGCCAGCACCCCGGGGCGGGGGCGAGGCACCGGGGAGCTGTTTTTT. Encoded protein: CASTPGRGRGTGELFF. The chain couples TRBV2 to TRBJ2-2, with D tentatively TRBD2 (7 bases). The CDR3 spans 16 residues. Trimming took 7 bases from V and 4 from J, leaving 19 bases between them. Germline values: CDR1 SNHLY, CDR2 FYNNEI.

The chain is built from TRBV4-1 and TRBJ2-5; a possible D gene is TRBD1 (6 bases). The V end was cut by 3 bases, the J end by 0 bases, with 14 bases between. The germline V gene has CDR1 MGHRA and CDR2 YSYEKL. The CDR3 has 16 amino acids. The CDR3 nucleotides read TGCGCCAGCAGCCATCGCGGACAGCCAAACCAAGAGACCCAGTACTTC. Translated, it gives CASSHRGQPNQETQYF.